This T cell receptor (beta chain) was found in a study of T cell responses to AZD1222 COVID-19 vaccine. The CDR3 length is 11 residues. Germline lookup yields CDR1 MNHNY and CDR2 SVGAGI (reference sequence). The V end lost 8 bases, the J end lost 7 bases, and 12 bases lay between the germline ends. Some clones are missing from TCRdb's copy, which holds only in-frame ones; the method was immunoSEQ multiplex PCR. Here the sample spans some 150,000 clones, 70% to 90% being singletons. Notes on this clone: Antigen unknown.

Overall study results and limits: Dominant at 160-218 and 743-854, vaccine-associated CD4 TCRs also spanned spike. Researchers took repertoire samples only after the peak T cell response had come. Spike-specific TCR breadth and depth rose after two AZD1222 doses.

This clonotype was obtained from an adult who received the AZD1222 COVID-19 vaccine. The source was peripheral blood, collected 28 days after the second AZD1222 dose. J is TRBJ2-7 and V is TRBV6-6; no reliable D call. The DNA of the CDR3 is TGTGCCAGCTCCCCTTTGGGGGAGCAGTACTTC. It encodes CASSPLGEQYF.